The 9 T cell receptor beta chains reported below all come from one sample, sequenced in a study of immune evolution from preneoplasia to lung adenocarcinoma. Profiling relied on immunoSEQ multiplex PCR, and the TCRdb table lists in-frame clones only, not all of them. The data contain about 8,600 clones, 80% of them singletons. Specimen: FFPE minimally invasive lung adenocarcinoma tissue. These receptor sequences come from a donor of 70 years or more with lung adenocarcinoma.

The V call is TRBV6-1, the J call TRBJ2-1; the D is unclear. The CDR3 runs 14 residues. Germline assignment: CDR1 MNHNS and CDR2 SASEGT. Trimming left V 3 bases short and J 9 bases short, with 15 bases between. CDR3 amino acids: CASSEAPRVSEQFF. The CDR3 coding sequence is TGTGCCAGCAGTGAGGCCCCTAGAGTGAGTGAGCAGTTCTTC.

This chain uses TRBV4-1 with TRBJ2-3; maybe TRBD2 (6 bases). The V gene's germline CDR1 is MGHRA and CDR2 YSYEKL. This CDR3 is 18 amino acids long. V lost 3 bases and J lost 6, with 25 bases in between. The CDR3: CASSHPWGGGDIHDTQYF. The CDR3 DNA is TGCGCCAGCAGCCATCCCTGGGGCGGAGGGGATATCCACGATACGCAGTATTTT.

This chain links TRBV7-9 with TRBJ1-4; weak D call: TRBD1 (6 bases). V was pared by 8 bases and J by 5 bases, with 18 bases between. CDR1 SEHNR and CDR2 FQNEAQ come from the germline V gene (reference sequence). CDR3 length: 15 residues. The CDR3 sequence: CASRSDSSINEKLFF. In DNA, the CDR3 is TGTGCCAGCCGCTCGGACAGTTCAATAAATGAAAAACTGTTTTTT.

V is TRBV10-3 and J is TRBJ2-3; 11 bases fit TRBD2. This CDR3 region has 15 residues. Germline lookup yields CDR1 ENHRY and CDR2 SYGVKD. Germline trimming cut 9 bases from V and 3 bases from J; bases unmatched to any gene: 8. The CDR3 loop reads CAISQTSGNTDTQYF. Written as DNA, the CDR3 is TGTGCCATTTCCCAGACTAGCGGGAATACAGATACGCAGTATTTT.

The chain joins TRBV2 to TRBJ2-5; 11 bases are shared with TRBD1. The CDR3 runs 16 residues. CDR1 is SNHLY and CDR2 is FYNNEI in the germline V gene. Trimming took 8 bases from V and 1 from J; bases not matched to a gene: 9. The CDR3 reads CASSDGTGGFQETQYF. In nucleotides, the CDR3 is TGTGCCAGCTCGGACGGGACAGGGGGTTTCCAAGAGACCCAGTACTTC.

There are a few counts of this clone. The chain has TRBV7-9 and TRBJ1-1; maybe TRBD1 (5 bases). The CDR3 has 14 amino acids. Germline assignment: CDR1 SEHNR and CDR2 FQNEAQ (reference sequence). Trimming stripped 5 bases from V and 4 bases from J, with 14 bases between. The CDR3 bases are TGTGCCAGCAGCAAAAGGGCGGGGGGCACTGAAGCTTTCTTT. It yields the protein CASSKRAGGTEAFF.

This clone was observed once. CDR3 nucleotide sequence: TGTGCCAGCAGTTTGGGCTTTGGGGGGAACACTGAAGCTTTCTTT. Translation: CASSLGFGGNTEAFF. The rearrangement links TRBV6-5 to TRBJ1-1, with TRBD1 as a possible D gene (5 bases). CDR1 and CDR2 from the germline V gene are MNHEY and SVGAGI. The CDR3 has 15 amino acids. V dropped 4 bases and J dropped 1 base, with 13 bases sitting between them.

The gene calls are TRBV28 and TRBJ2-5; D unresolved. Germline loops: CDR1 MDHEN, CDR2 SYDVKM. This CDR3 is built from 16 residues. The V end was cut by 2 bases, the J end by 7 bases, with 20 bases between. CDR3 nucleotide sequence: TGTGCCAGCAGTTTACCCCCTCGTCACGGTGCAGGGACCCAGTACTTC. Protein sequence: CASSLPPRHGAGTQYF.

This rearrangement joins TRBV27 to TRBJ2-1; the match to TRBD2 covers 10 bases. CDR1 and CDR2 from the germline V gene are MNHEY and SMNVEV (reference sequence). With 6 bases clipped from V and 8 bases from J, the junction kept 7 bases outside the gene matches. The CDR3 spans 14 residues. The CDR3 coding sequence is TGTGCCAGCAGGCGGACTAGCGGCGTCTATGAGCAGTTCTTC. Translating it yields CASRRTSGVYEQFF.